These T cell receptor beta chains were read from a single sample in a study of T cell clones after liver transplantation. Measured with immunoSEQ multiplex PCR; TCRdb has only the in-frame clones, and not every one. The sample contains about 70,000 clones, 80% of which appear only once. The source material was CD4+ T cells from blood, sampled 12 months after liver transplant. Receptors originate from a human patient who received a liver transplant. Some T cells may originate from the graft donor. Each CDR3 is given without its conserved first and last residue.

TRBJ2-4 TRBV2 ASGAGTKNIQY
TRBJ1-4 TRBV4-1 ASSQTMGEKLF
TRBJ2-7 TRBV7-2 ASSWRKAGGFVEQY
TRBJ2-1 TRBV4-3 ASSQILQGYNEQF
TRBJ1-2 TRBV2 ASSELGDYGYT
TRBJ2-6 TRBV6-1 ASSGQDSGANVLT
TRBJ2-1 TRBV28 ASRDPSSYNEQF
TRBJ2-2 TRBV19 ASSRTGFQGTGELF
TRBJ2-5 TRBV7-9 ASSPGEAETQY
TRBJ2-1 TRBV6-5 ASKAGGGNEQF
TRBJ2-3 TRBV2 ASSAEGVAPDTQY
TRBJ2-7 TRBV6-6 ASSADPASSYEQY
TRBJ1-4 TRBV2 ASSYLPGANEKLF
TRBJ2-1 TRBV10-3 AISEFSPGQGNEQF
TRBJ2-4 TRBV6-6 ASSYSGGAENIQY
TRBJ1-1 TRBV11-3 ASSLDRGARAF
TRBJ1-4 TRBV10-2 ASSESMGHFGGNEKLF
TRBJ2-1 TRBV5-6 ASSLVGTVDEQF
TRBJ1-1 TRBV10-3 AISEMQGWTEAF
TRBJ2-5 TRBV29-1 SVWVQGTQY
TRBJ2-2 TRBV7-2 ASSPPGLRNTGELF
TRBJ1-1 TRBV5-4 ASSPTNRVPEAF
TRBJ1-5 TRBV28 ASRRQGALYSNQPQH
TRBJ2-3 TRBV7-2 ASSADWSDTQY
TRBJ2-7 TRBV5-1 ASSAIPGAGEQY
TRBJ2-2 TRBV7-3 ASSLTPPDSGGELF
TRBJ2-7 TRBV21-1 ASSKGRRRY
TRBJ1-3 TRBV28 ASTPAGAYSGNTIY
TRBJ1-2 TRBV5-1 ASSLDDRAGYT